This T cell receptor beta chain comes out of a study of blood T cell repertoires in COVID-19. Assay used: immunoSEQ multiplex PCR; TCRdb lists only in-frame clones, some missing. The sample holds roughly 250,000 clones; 65% to 90% are singletons and the top ten take about 2.9%. The CDR3 is 11 amino acids. CDR1 and CDR2 (germline): DFQATT, SNEGSKA (reference sequence). The V and J ends lost 7 bases and 4 bases, in that order; junction bases with no gene match: 2. This clone was seen once. The chain carries TRBV20-1 and TRBJ2-5; TRBD2 aligns across 8 bases. The receptor's source is a woman aged 55-69 years with active or convalescent COVID-19. The source material was peripheral blood. The chain's CDR3 is CSGGLGETQYF. The CDR3 DNA follows: TGCAGTGGGGGACTAGGAGAGACCCAGTACTTC.